The present TCR beta chain was sequenced within a study of shared clonotypes between healthy human individuals. About the study: CD4 naive cells filled three plates per donor, CD4 memory three, CD8 naive two and CD8 memory one.

Worth noting for this clone: Its specificity is unknown.

Findings of the study overall: All-four-donor shared clonotypes had higher generation probabilities than non-shared clonotypes did.

The ends were cut back, 3 bases at V and 1 base at J, with 12 bases in the middle. The germline CDR1 and CDR2 sequences are MDHEN and SYDVKM. There are 15 residues in the CDR3. CD45RO-negative, CCR7-selected cells formed the naive CD8 fraction, which excluded terminally differentiated effector memory CD45RA+ cells. Assay runs were performed at deep level. Sorted-subset replicate PCR reactions were performed with about 200 ng DNA, corresponding to roughly 30,000 T cell genomes. The table came from immunoSEQ multiplex PCR; TCRdb's copy has only in-frame clones and leaves some out. The table shows around 2.1 million clones, with 93% occurring only once.

The TCR comes from a man aged 18 to 30 in good health. Some clones in this sample may be carry-over from other donors' samples. Material: naive CD8+ T cells from PBMCs. This sequence joins TRBV28 and TRBJ2-5, with D unresolved. The CDR3 sequence: CASSFGLRFQETQYF. For the CDR3, the DNA is TGTGCCAGCAGTTTTGGTCTACGATTCCAAGAGACCCAGTACTTC.